Listed below are T cell receptor beta chains from one sample, sequenced in a study of post-analysis software for immune sequencing data. One entry per CDR3 protein results from TCRdb running MiXCR on the PCR reads. The sample yields about 540,000 distinct CDR3 sequences, roughly 34% seen once. Sequenced sample: blood. All receptors come from a girl aged 2-17 years with multiple sclerosis. Each CDR3 is given with its conserved first and last residue. Fields, in order: CDR3 length, V gene, clone size, D gene, J gene, CDR3 DNA, CDR3 protein. The D gene is left open where the match is weak. Rows may omit the clone size; those that give it use once, few, many or a size class.

length: 20
V: TRBV24-1
size: NA
D: NA
J: TRBJ1-5
DNA: TGTGCCACCATCAAAGGGGCACACCGTTTATCACCGCAAAGCAATCAGCCCCAGCATTTT
CDR3: CATIKGAHRLSPQSNQPQHF

length: 18
V: TRBV21-1
size: NA
D: NA
J: TRBJ2-4
DNA: TGTGCCAGCAGCGAAATACCGGGACAGGGAATAGCCAAAAACATTCAGTACTTC
CDR3: CASSEIPGQGIAKNIQYF

length: 13
V: TRBV6-4
size: NA
D: NA
J: TRBJ1-2
DNA: TGTGCCAGCAGGAAAGGGCCGAACTATGGCTACACCTTC
CDR3: CASRKGPNYGYTF

length: 13
V: TRBV6-2/TRBV6-3
size: many
D: NA
J: TRBJ2-7
DNA: TGTGCCAGCAGCCGCGGGGCAGGGTACGAGCAGTACTTC
CDR3: CASSRGAGYEQYF

length: 19
V: TRBV3-1
size: NA
D: TRBD2
J: TRBJ2-5
DNA: TGTGCCAGCAGCCAAGAGCTAGCGGGGGCAAAGGGGGGCCAAGAGACCCAGTACTTC
CDR3: CASSQELAGAKGGQETQYF

length: 15
V: TRBV20-1
size: NA
D: NA
J: TRBJ2-7
DNA: TGCAGTGCTAGAGATCCCAGGGATCCCTCCTACGAGCAGTACTTC
CDR3: CSARDPRDPSYEQYF

length: 13
V: TRBV7-9
size: few
D: TRBD1
J: TRBJ2-5
DNA: TGTGCCAGCAACGACAGGGTTCAAGAGACCCAGTACTTC
CDR3: CASNDRVQETQYF

length: 15
V: TRBV3-1
size: NA
D: NA
J: TRBJ1-4
DNA: TGTGCCAGCAGCCAAGTCGGGGGGGCCGGTGAAAAACTGTTTTTT
CDR3: CASSQVGGAGEKLFF

length: 14
V: TRBV12-3/TRBV12-4
size: NA
D: TRBD1
J: TRBJ1-1
DNA: TGTGCCAGCAGGGATGACAGGGCGGTCACTGAAGCTTTCTTT
CDR3: CASRDDRAVTEAFF

length: 16
V: TRBV20-1
size: few
D: TRBD2
J: TRBJ2-5
DNA: TGCAGTGCTAGAGAGCTTAGCGGGGCCCTCCAAGAGACCCAGTACTTC
CDR3: CSARELSGALQETQYF

length: 13
V: TRBV7-3
size: few
D: TRBD2
J: TRBJ2-5
DNA: TGTGCCAGCAGCCCCGGGGGGTGGGAGACCCAGTACTTC
CDR3: CASSPGGWETQYF

length: 17
V: TRBV7-9
size: NA
D: TRBD2
J: TRBJ2-1
DNA: TGTGCCAGCAGCTTAGTTTCGCTAGCGGGGGCCGGCAATGAGCAGTTCTTC
CDR3: CASSLVSLAGAGNEQFF

length: 15
V: TRBV6-1
size: NA
D: NA
J: TRBJ2-1
DNA: TGTGCCAGCAGTCCACAGTATTCTAACTACAATGAGCAGTTCTTC
CDR3: CASSPQYSNYNEQFF

length: 15
V: TRBV7-9
size: few
D: NA
J: TRBJ2-1
DNA: TGTGCCAGCAGGAACCGGGAATACTCCTACAATGAGCAGTTCTTC
CDR3: CASRNREYSYNEQFF

length: 16
V: TRBV9
size: NA
D: NA
J: TRBJ2-2
DNA: TGTGCCAGCAGCGTTCGAAGGGTCCGGGACACCGGGGAGCTGTTTTTT
CDR3: CASSVRRVRDTGELFF

length: 15
V: TRBV7-3
size: NA
D: TRBD1
J: TRBJ2-7
DNA: TGTGCCAACAGCGCAGACAGGGGGTACTCCTACGAGCAGTACTTC
CDR3: CANSADRGYSYEQYF

length: 12
V: TRBV6-5
size: NA
D: NA
J: TRBJ2-3
DNA: TGTGCCAGCAGTTACTCGAGACAGAAGCAGTATTTT
CDR3: CASSYSRQKQYF

length: 15
V: TRBV6-5
size: many
D: TRBD1
J: TRBJ2-1
DNA: TGTGCCAGCAGTTACCAGGGACAGACCTACAATGAGCAGTTCTTC
CDR3: CASSYQGQTYNEQFF

length: 13
V: TRBV29-1
size: NA
D: TRBD1
J: TRBJ2-1
DNA: TGCAGCGTTGAAGATTGGACAGGCAATGAGCAGTTCTTC
CDR3: CSVEDWTGNEQFF

length: 13
V: TRBV5-1
size: few
D: NA
J: TRBJ1-1
DNA: TGCGCCAGCAGCTTGGCCCAGGACAGCGAAGCTTTCTTT
CDR3: CASSLAQDSEAFF

length: 16
V: TRBV7-8
size: NA
D: NA
J: TRBJ2-3
DNA: TGTGCCTGCAGCTTATCTGGGGCCCCCGGCGCAGATACGCAGTATTTT
CDR3: CACSLSGAPGADTQYF

length: 14
V: TRBV20-1
size: NA
D: TRBD1
J: TRBJ1-2
DNA: TGCAGTGCTAGACCCCGGGACAGGTTCGGTGGCTACACCTTC
CDR3: CSARPRDRFGGYTF

length: 13
V: TRBV4-1
size: many
D: NA
J: TRBJ1-2
DNA: TGCGCCAGCAGCCAAGGTACAGCACATGGCTACACCTTC
CDR3: CASSQGTAHGYTF

length: 14
V: TRBV6-4
size: NA
D: NA
J: TRBJ2-7
DNA: TGTGCCAGCAGTGAAAAGGGGAGCCCCTCCGAGCAGTACTTC
CDR3: CASSEKGSPSEQYF

length: 16
V: TRBV5-1
size: NA
D: NA
J: TRBJ2-1
DNA: TGCGCCAGCAGCTTGAAGTCCCCCTGGGGGAACGATGAGCAGTTCTTC
CDR3: CASSLKSPWGNDEQFF

length: 16
V: TRBV4-3
size: few
D: NA
J: TRBJ2-1
DNA: TGCGCCAGCAGCCAAGATGAGGGGGGTGCCTACAATGAGCAGTTCTTC
CDR3: CASSQDEGGAYNEQFF

length: 16
V: TRBV20-1
size: NA
D: NA
J: TRBJ1-2
DNA: TGCAGTGCTAGAGACGGCGGGGCCGGGGCTAACTATGGCTACACCTTC
CDR3: CSARDGGAGANYGYTF

length: 13
V: TRBV5-1
size: NA
D: NA
J: TRBJ2-5
DNA: TGCGCCCGGGATTTGGGGCTGGGGGAGACCCAGTACTTC
CDR3: CARDLGLGETQYF

length: 12
V: TRBV2
size: NA
D: NA
J: TRBJ2-1
DNA: TGTGCCACCCACCGCCTTGACAATGAGCAGTTCTTC
CDR3: CATHRLDNEQFF

length: 11
V: TRBV20-1
size: few
D: NA
J: TRBJ2-5
DNA: TGCAGTGCGGGCGTCCTGGAGACCCAGTACTTC
CDR3: CSAGVLETQYF

length: 13
V: TRBV10-3
size: NA
D: NA
J: TRBJ1-1
DNA: TGTGCCATCAGGGGACCTTCCGCCACTGAAGCTTTCTTT
CDR3: CAIRGPSATEAFF

length: 13
V: TRBV6-2/TRBV6-3
size: few
D: NA
J: TRBJ2-7
DNA: TGTGCCAGCAGCCGCGGGGTAGGGTACGAGCAGTACTTC
CDR3: CASSRGVGYEQYF

length: 11
V: TRBV10-3
size: NA
D: NA
J: TRBJ2-7
DNA: TGTGCCATCCGGGGGAACTACGAGCAGTACTTC
CDR3: CAIRGNYEQYF

length: 14
V: TRBV9
size: NA
D: NA
J: TRBJ1-1
DNA: TGTGCCAGCAGCGTAGTTTCGGGGGGCACTGAAGCTTTCTTT
CDR3: CASSVVSGGTEAFF

length: 16
V: TRBV4-1
size: NA
D: TRBD2
J: TRBJ2-7
DNA: TGCGCCAGCAGCCAAGGCTCTAGCGGGGGGTCGGGCGAGCAGTACTTC
CDR3: CASSQGSSGGSGEQYF

length: 14
V: TRBV6-5
size: NA
D: NA
J: TRBJ1-2
DNA: TGTGCCAGCAGGTACCGCGGGACTAACTATGGCTACACCTTC
CDR3: CASRYRGTNYGYTF

length: 14
V: TRBV5-1
size: few
D: NA
J: TRBJ1-2
DNA: TGCGCCAGCAGCCCCCGACAGTTTGGAATGGGCTACACCTTC
CDR3: CASSPRQFGMGYTF

length: 13
V: TRBV27
size: few
D: NA
J: TRBJ2-1
DNA: TGTGCCAGCAGGACCCTGGCTGGCAATGAGCAGTTCTTC
CDR3: CASRTLAGNEQFF

length: 17
V: TRBV12-3/TRBV12-4
size: NA
D: NA
J: TRBJ2-4
DNA: TGTGCCAGCAGTTTAGCGCTGTTGGCGGTAGCCAAAAACATTCAGTACTTC
CDR3: CASSLALLAVAKNIQYF

length: 17
V: TRBV10-2
size: NA
D: TRBD1
J: TRBJ2-7
DNA: TGCGCCAGCAGTGAAATTCTCGGGACAGGGAGGCTTGGGGAGCAGTACTTC
CDR3: CASSEILGTGRLGEQYF

length: 17
V: TRBV4-1
size: NA
D: TRBD2
J: TRBJ2-2
DNA: TGCGCCAGCAGCCCAGGGGCTGCTAGCGGGGAGACCGGGGAGCTGTTTTTT
CDR3: CASSPGAASGETGELFF

length: 15
V: TRBV7-2
size: few
D: TRBD2
J: TRBJ2-1
DNA: TGTGCCAGCAGCTCACTAGCGGGGGGGCTCTATGAGCAGTTCTTC
CDR3: CASSSLAGGLYEQFF

length: 15
V: TRBV5-1
size: few
D: TRBD1
J: TRBJ2-5
DNA: TGCGCCAGCAGCTTGGGACAGGGGATCAGGGAGACCCAGTACTTC
CDR3: CASSLGQGIRETQYF

length: 12
V: TRBV20-1
size: NA
D: NA
J: TRBJ1-2
DNA: TGCAGTGCTTTTTTCCGACTCTATGGCTACACCTTC
CDR3: CSAFFRLYGYTF

length: 13
V: TRBV20-1
size: few
D: NA
J: TRBJ1-5
DNA: TGCAGTGCTAGTGGGGTAAGCAATCAGCCCCAGCATTTT
CDR3: CSASGVSNQPQHF

length: 16
V: TRBV11-2
size: NA
D: NA
J: TRBJ2-1
DNA: TGTGCCAGCAGCTTAGCGAAGAGGGCAGGGAGCCATGAGCAGTTCTTC
CDR3: CASSLAKRAGSHEQFF

length: 15
V: TRBV4-1
size: NA
D: NA
J: TRBJ2-3
DNA: TGCGCCAGCAGCCAACCAGGTCCCAGCACAGATACGCAGTATTTT
CDR3: CASSQPGPSTDTQYF

length: 14
V: TRBV5-1
size: NA
D: NA
J: TRBJ2-7
DNA: TGCGCCAGCAGCTTGAGTCAACCCTTCGACGAGCAGTACTTC
CDR3: CASSLSQPFDEQYF

length: 16
V: TRBV21-1
size: NA
D: NA
J: TRBJ2-1
DNA: TGTGCCAGCAGCCTACCCATCGGGCCCAACTACAATGAGCAGTTCTTC
CDR3: CASSLPIGPNYNEQFF

length: 17
V: TRBV6-5
size: NA
D: NA
J: TRBJ2-1
DNA: TGTGCCAGCAGTTACTCAATACTAGACGGGGGACACAATGAGCAGTTCTTC
CDR3: CASSYSILDGGHNEQFF

length: 13
V: TRBV29-1
size: many
D: NA
J: TRBJ1-2
DNA: TGCAGCGTTGAGCGCCGGGGGGCAAGGGGCTACACCTTC
CDR3: CSVERRGARGYTF

length: 12
V: TRBV6-5
size: few
D: TRBD1
J: TRBJ2-3
DNA: TGTGCCGTACAGGGGGCGTCAGATACGCAGTATTTT
CDR3: CAVQGASDTQYF

length: 16
V: TRBV4-1
size: NA
D: NA
J: TRBJ2-3
DNA: TGCGCCAGCAGCCAAGGAATGGGGGGTGGCACAGATACGCAGTATTTT
CDR3: CASSQGMGGGTDTQYF

length: 15
V: TRBV5-6
size: NA
D: NA
J: TRBJ2-3
DNA: TGTGCCAGCAGCTTGGAACCCTTTCGCAGGAATACGCAGTATTTT
CDR3: CASSLEPFRRNTQYF

length: 14
V: TRBV11-2
size: NA
D: NA
J: TRBJ1-1
DNA: TGTGCCAGCAGCTTACAGCTTATGAACACTGAAGCTTTCTTT
CDR3: CASSLQLMNTEAFF